This is a list of T cell receptor beta chains from one sample in a study of radiotherapy plus CTLA-4 blockade in lung cancer. Sequencing used immunoSEQ multiplex PCR; TCRdb keeps in-frame clones, though not all of them. The sample holds about 73,000 clones, 80% to 90% seen once. The starting material was peripheral blood, obtained from a patient treated with radiotherapy plus ipilimumab. These receptor sequences come from a human donor with non-small cell lung cancer that progressed on radiotherapy plus ipilimumab. CDR3s include the opening cysteine and the closing phenylalanine or tryptophan. A D gene is named only where the DNA matches it firmly. Size values are once, few and many counts, or a class for expanded clones, and some rows have none.

J gene,D gene,V gene,clone size,CDR3 DNA,CDR3 protein
TRBJ1-4,.,TRBV10-1,.,TGCGCCAGCAGTGTTGGTTCTAGGGAACGGACTAATGAAAAACTGTTTTTT,CASSVGSRERTNEKLFF
TRBJ2-2,.,TRBV9,once,TGTGCCAGCAGCAGGACCTCTAGGGGGACGAACACCGGGGAGCTGTTTTTT,CASSRTSRGTNTGELFF
TRBJ2-3,TRBD1,TRBV6-5,.,TGTGCCAGCAGTCGTGGGACAGGAGGGACAGATACGCAGTATTTT,CASSRGTGGTDTQYF
TRBJ2-5,.,TRBV18,.,TGTGCCAGCTCACCACCCATCCCCTTAGCTCCCAAGACCCAGTACTTC,CASSPPIPLAPKTQYF
TRBJ1-1,.,TRBV5-1,.,TGCGCCAGCAGCTACAGCGAGGGCCTCGGGTCTGAAGCTTTCTTT,CASSYSEGLGSEAFF
TRBJ1-2,.,TRBV27,.,TGTGCCAGCAGTTTATCAGGGCTCGGCGTCTATGGCTACACCTTC,CASSLSGLGVYGYTF
TRBJ2-3,.,TRBV10-3,.,TGTGCCATCAGTGAGGCCGGGGACAGCACAGATACGCAGTATTTT,CAISEAGDSTDTQYF
TRBJ2-6,.,TRBV30,.,TGTGCCTACCGGGACCGAAGCTCTGGGGCCAACGTCCTGACTTTC,CAYRDRSSGANVLTF
TRBJ2-1,TRBD2,TRBV15,.,TGTGCCACCAGCAGAGTACTAGCGGGAGGGCTCACCTACAATGAGCAGTTCTTC,CATSRVLAGGLTYNEQFF
TRBJ2-7,.,TRBV10-2,.,TGCGCCAGCAGGATTACAGCCGGGACAACCAGCTCCTACGAGCAGTACTTC,CASRITAGTTSSYEQYF
TRBJ2-7,.,TRBV6-1,.,TGTGCCAGCAGTGAAGTCGGTCTATCCTACGAGCAGTACTTC,CASSEVGLSYEQYF
TRBJ1-1,.,TRBV28,.,TGTGCCAGCAGCCCTAGTGGACAGACGAACACTGAAGCTTTCTTT,CASSPSGQTNTEAFF
TRBJ2-3,.,TRBV6-5,many,TGTGCCAGCAGTTTCTTTGACTTAGATACGCAGTATTTT,CASSFFDLDTQYF
TRBJ1-4,.,TRBV6-1,.,TGTGCCAGCATTAAAGGGGGACATCAACATGAAAAACTGTTTTTT,CASIKGGHQHEKLFF
TRBJ2-1,.,TRBV5-1,.,TGCGCCAGCAAAAGGGGCGCTAGCTCTTTTTCTCCTTCCTACAATGAGCAGTTCTTC,CASKRGASSFSPSYNEQFF
TRBJ1-2,TRBD1,TRBV6-5,.,TGTGCCAGCAGTTACTCTGGGACAGGCGGCTACACCTTC,CASSYSGTGGYTF
TRBJ1-1,.,TRBV5-1,.,TGCGCCAGCAGCTTGGATACGGGACGTAGGACTGAAGCTTTCTTT,CASSLDTGRRTEAFF
TRBJ2-1,TRBD2,TRBV5-1,.,TGCGCCAGCAGCCTCAGGACTAGCGGGATGAGGAGTGAGCAGTTCTTC,CASSLRTSGMRSEQFF
TRBJ2-1,TRBD2,TRBV7-2,.,TGTGCCAGCAGTGGACTAGCGGGAATAAATGAGCAGTTCTTC,CASSGLAGINEQFF
TRBJ1-1,.,TRBV30,.,TGTGCCTGGAGTGATATGACGGGGAACGCTTTCTTT,CAWSDMTGNAFF
TRBJ2-7,.,TRBV28,.,TGTGCCAGCAGGTCTGGGCGCGGGCTACTTTCCTACGAGCAGTACTTC,CASRSGRGLLSYEQYF
TRBJ1-5,.,TRBV7-7,.,TGTGCTAGCAGCTTTAAGGGGAATCAGCCCCAGCATTTT,CASSFKGNQPQHF
TRBJ1-1,TRBD1,TRBV6-5,.,TGTGCCAGCAGTGAAGGGGGCTCTGAAGCTTTCTTT,CASSEGGSEAFF
TRBJ1-2,.,TRBV19,.,TGTGCCAGTAGTACCCCATGGGGGGGGGCGGATGGCTACACCTTC,CASSTPWGGADGYTF
TRBJ1-5,.,TRBV27,.,TGTGCCAGCAGCCGGGGACGATCGGGTGATCAGCCCCAGCATTTT,CASSRGRSGDQPQHF
TRBJ1-1,.,TRBV2,.,TGTGCCAGCAGTGAATTGGCTAACACTGAAGCTTTCTTT,CASSELANTEAFF
TRBJ1-3,.,TRBV12-5,.,TGTGCTAGTGCCCTCGGGCCCTCTGGAAACACCATATATTTT,CASALGPSGNTIYF
TRBJ1-1,.,TRBV7-2,.,TGTGCCAGCAGCCTTACTATGAACACTGAAGCTTTCTTT,CASSLTMNTEAFF
TRBJ2-7,.,TRBV6-4,.,TGTGCCAGCAGTGCCACGACAGCCTGCTCCTACGAGCAGTACTTC,CASSATTACSYEQYF